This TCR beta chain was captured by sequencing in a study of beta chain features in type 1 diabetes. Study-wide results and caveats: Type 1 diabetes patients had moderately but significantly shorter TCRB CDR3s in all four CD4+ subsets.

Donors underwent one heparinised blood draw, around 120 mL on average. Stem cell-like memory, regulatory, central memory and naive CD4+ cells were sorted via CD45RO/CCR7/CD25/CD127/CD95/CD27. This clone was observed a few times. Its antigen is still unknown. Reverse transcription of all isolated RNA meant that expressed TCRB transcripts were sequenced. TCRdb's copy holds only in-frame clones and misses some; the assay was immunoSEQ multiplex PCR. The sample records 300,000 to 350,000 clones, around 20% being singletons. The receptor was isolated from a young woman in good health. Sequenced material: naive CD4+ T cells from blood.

In DNA form, the CDR3 reads TGTGCCAGCAGCTCCCGGGATATGAGCGCCCCGCGTAGAGATACGCAGTATTTT. Translated: CASSSRDMSAPRRDTQYF. The chain joins TRBV11-2 to TRBJ2-3; a weak D match, TRBD2 (5 bases). V was cut by 4 bases and J by 5 bases, with 25 bases left in between. Germline V gene sequence: CDR1 SGHAT, CDR2 FQNNGV. The CDR3 spans 18 residues.